Shown below are 17 T cell receptor beta chains from a single sample sequenced in a study of T cell repertoires in cytomegalovirus infection. TCRdb re-derived calls from the reads in MiXCR, one entry per CDR3 protein. The sample carries a few hundred thousand distinct CDR3 sequences, roughly 10% recorded once. Sequencing was done on a sample of PBMCs. Every receptor here comes from a human donor in good health (CMV status not recorded). Some clones in this sample may be carry-over from other donors' samples.

This clonotype was seen many times. The chain combines TRBV18 with TRBJ1-2; no clear D. Germline-derived CDR1 and CDR2 are KGHSH and LQKENI. The length of the CDR3 is 18 residues. The V and J ends lost 0 bases and 0 bases respectively, with 17 bases between them. The CDR3 DNA is TGTGCCAGCTCACCACCTAACTTCAATATGGCCACTAACTATGGCTACACCTTC. Translated, it gives CASSPPNFNMATNYGYTF.

This clonotype was detected ten times or more. The chain couples TRBV11-2 to TRBJ2-7; unclear D gene. Per the germline V gene, CDR1 is SGHAT and CDR2 is FQNNGV. CDR3 length: 13 residues. Trimming cost V 2 bases and J 4 bases, with 9 bases left between them. CDR3 protein: CASSLMSEYEQYF. The CDR3, as DNA: TGTGCCAGCAGCTTAATGTCAGAATACGAGCAGTACTTC.

This clonotype occurred a few times. This chain joins TRBV20-1 and TRBJ1-3; D gene ambiguous. The germline CDR1 and CDR2 sequences are DFQATT and SNEGSKA (reference sequence). The CDR3 length is 13 residues. Trimming removed 6 bases at V and 6 bases at J, with 15 bases between. CDR3 nucleotides: TGCAGTGCCCGCCCCAACGGCGCAAACACCATATATTTT. Its protein product is CSARPNGANTIYF.

This clonotype was counted many times. The genes are TRBV4-1 and TRBJ1-5, with D maybe TRBD1 (6 bases). From germline, CDR1 is MGHRA and CDR2 YSYEKL. CDR3 length: 17 residues. Between the trimmed V and J ends, which lost 0 bases and 0 bases, there was a span of 12 bases. CDR3 sequence reads: CASSQEQQGYSNQPQHF. For the CDR3, the DNA is TGCGCCAGCAGCCAAGAGCAACAGGGCTATAGCAATCAGCCCCAGCATTTT.

This clonotype was counted many times. The chain employs TRBV7-2 and TRBJ2-3; D is unresolved. V was shortened by 3 bases and J by 7 bases, with 8 bases between the two germline ends. CDR3 length: 12 amino acids. The germline CDR1 and CDR2 sequences are SGHTA and FQGNSA. The CDR3, as DNA: TGTGCCAGCAGCTTTGGGTCAAATACGCAGTATTTT. Its protein product is CASSFGSNTQYF.

In this sample, this clonotype turned up a few times. This chain connects TRBV6-5 to TRBJ2-1, with 8 bases that match TRBD2. V was clipped by 8 bases and J by 4 bases; unmatched bases: 7. In germline, CDR1 is MNHEY, CDR2 SVGAGI. The length of the CDR3 is 14 residues. CDR3 region: CASRRTSRYNEQFF. The CDR3 region has the DNA TGTGCCAGCCGTAGGACTAGCAGGTACAATGAGCAGTTCTTC.

There are many counts of this clonotype. This sequence joins TRBV7-2 and TRBJ1-6, with D possibly matching TRBD1 (5 bases). The length of the CDR3 is 16 residues. Germline assignment: CDR1 SGHTA and CDR2 FQGNSA. The V gene lost 5 bases and the J gene lost 12 bases, with 23 bases spanning the gap. The CDR3 loop is CASSPPTVQEVKPLHF. As DNA, the CDR3 is TGTGCCAGCAGCCCCCCGACGGTACAGGAGGTTAAACCCCTCCACTTT.

There are a few counts of this clonotype. The J gene is TRBJ2-7, the V gene TRBV7-2, with a weak D call TRBD2 (5 bases). CDR1 SGHTA and CDR2 FQGNSA come from the germline V gene. The CDR3 covers 15 residues. Trimming shortened V by 4 bases and J by 3 bases, and 16 bases separated the two germline ends. Here the CDR3 DNA reads TGTGCCAGCAGCTCCCCCGCCGTAGCGAGCTACGAGCAGTACTTC. As protein: CASSSPAVASYEQYF.

This clonotype was seen a handful of times. Written as DNA, the CDR3 is TGTGCCAGTAGTCCGGACTTAATGGGGCAGTATTTT. Protein: CASSPDLMGQYF. This chain joins TRBV19 and TRBJ2-3, with D possibly matching TRBD2 (5 bases). The CDR3 extends over 12 amino acids. Germline V gives CDR1 LNHDA, CDR2 SQIVND (reference sequence). V lost 5 bases and J lost 11, with 14 bases in between.

This clonotype was counted many times. The chain is built from TRBV7-2 and TRBJ1-5; maybe TRBD1 (6 bases). V was clipped by 5 bases and J by 6 bases, with 14 bases between them. The CDR3 length is 14 residues. Germline values: CDR1 SGHTA, CDR2 FQGNSA. The CDR3 coding sequence is TGTGCCAGCAGCACGAACAGGGATGTTCAGCCCCAGCATTTT. Translated, it gives CASSTNRDVQPQHF.

This clonotype appeared many times. J is TRBJ1-5 and V is TRBV7-2, with a tentative D call TRBD1 (5 bases). The V end was cut by 6 bases, the J end by 0 bases, with 9 bases between. The CDR3 loop spans 14 amino acids. Germline CDR1 and CDR2: SGHTA and FQGNSA. CDR3 nucleotide sequence: TGTGCCAGCAGTTACAGGAATAGCAATCAGCCCCAGCATTTT. This codes for CASSYRNSNQPQHF.

This clonotype appeared a few times. Here the CDR3 reads CSVEGVGGGLSGANVLTF. The CDR3 DNA sequence: TGCAGCGTTGAAGGTGTAGGGGGGGGACTCTCTGGGGCCAACGTCCTGACTTTC. The chain joins TRBV29-1 to TRBJ2-6, with a possible D match to TRBD2 (7 bases). This CDR3 is built from 18 residues. Trimming pared 1 base from V and 0 bases from J, leaving 16 bases between. Germline CDR1 is SQVTM and CDR2 is ANQGSEA.

The CDR3 region is CASSIGAGPPLNTEAFF. The CDR3 DNA reads TGTGCCAGTAGTATAGGTGCCGGGCCTCCGTTGAACACTGAAGCTTTCTTT. The chain joins TRBV19 to TRBJ1-1; D is unclear. CDR3 length: 17 residues. Per the germline V gene, CDR1 is LNHDA and CDR2 is SQIVND (reference sequence). V dropped 1 base and J dropped 0 bases, with 15 bases sitting between them.

This clonotype has at least ten counts. The chain is built from TRBV7-3 and TRBJ2-1, with 12 bases aligning to TRBD2. The CDR3 extends over 18 amino acids. Trimming removed 4 bases from V and 6 bases from J; junction bases left unmatched: 13. Per germline, CDR1 SGHTA and CDR2 FQGTGA. CDR3 sequence reads: CASSSPGLAGTAGNEQFF. The CDR3 DNA follows: TGTGCCAGCAGCTCCCCGGGACTAGCGGGTACTGCTGGCAATGAGCAGTTCTTC.

The J gene is TRBJ2-3, the V gene TRBV29-1; 8 bases are shared with TRBD2. Germline trimming cut 6 bases from V and 1 base from J; bases unmatched to any gene: 9. The CDR3 is 15 residues long. CDR1 is SQVTM, CDR2 ANQGSEA, per germline. CDR3 sequence: CSVPIGGGGTDTQYF. CDR3 coding DNA: TGCAGCGTACCCATCGGGGGGGGAGGCACAGATACGCAGTATTTT.

There are many counts of this clonotype. The V and J genes are TRBV7-2 and TRBJ1-1; TRBD1 is a possible D gene (6 bases). The CDR3 has 15 residues. V lost 5 bases, J lost 4 bases, and 17 bases lay in between. Germline V lookup: CDR1 SGHTA, CDR2 FQGNSA. This chain's CDR3 is CASSVRGRIGTEAFF. Written as DNA, the CDR3 is TGTGCCAGCAGCGTCCGGGGGCGGATTGGCACTGAAGCTTTCTTT.

This clonotype was seen a handful of times. V gene TRBV12-3 or TRBV12-4 combines with J gene TRBJ2-1; 9 bases agree with TRBD2. The ends lost 2 bases at V and 7 bases at J; junction bases unmatched: 12. The CDR3 runs to 17 residues. This CDR3 reads CASSLYWPGLASNEQFF. The CDR3 coding sequence is TGTGCCAGCAGTTTATATTGGCCGGGACTAGCATCGAATGAGCAGTTCTTC.